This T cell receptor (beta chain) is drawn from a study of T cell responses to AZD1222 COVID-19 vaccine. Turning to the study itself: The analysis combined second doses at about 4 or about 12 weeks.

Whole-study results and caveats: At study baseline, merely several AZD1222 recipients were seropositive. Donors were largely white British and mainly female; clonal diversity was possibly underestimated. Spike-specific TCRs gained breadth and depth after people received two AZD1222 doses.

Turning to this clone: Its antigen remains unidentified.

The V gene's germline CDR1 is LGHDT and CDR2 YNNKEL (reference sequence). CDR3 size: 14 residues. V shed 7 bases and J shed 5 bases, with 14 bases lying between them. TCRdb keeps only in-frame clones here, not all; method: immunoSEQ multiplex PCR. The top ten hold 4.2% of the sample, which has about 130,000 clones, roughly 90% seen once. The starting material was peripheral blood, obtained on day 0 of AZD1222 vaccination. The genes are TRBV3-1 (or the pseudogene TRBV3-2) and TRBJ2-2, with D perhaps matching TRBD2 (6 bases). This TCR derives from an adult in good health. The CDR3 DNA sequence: TGTGCCAGCACCGTATTGGCGGGGACCGGGGAGCTGTTTTTT. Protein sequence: CASTVLAGTGELFF.